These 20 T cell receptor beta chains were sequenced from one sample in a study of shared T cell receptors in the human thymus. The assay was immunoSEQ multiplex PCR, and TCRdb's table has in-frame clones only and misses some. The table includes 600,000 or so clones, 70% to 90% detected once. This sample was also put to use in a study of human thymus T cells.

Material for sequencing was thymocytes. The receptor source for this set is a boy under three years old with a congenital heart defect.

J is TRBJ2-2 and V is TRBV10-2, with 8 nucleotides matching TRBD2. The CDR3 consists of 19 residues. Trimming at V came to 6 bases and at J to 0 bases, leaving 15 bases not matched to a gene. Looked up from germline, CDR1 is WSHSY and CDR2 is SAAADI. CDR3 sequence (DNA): TGCGCCAGCAGGGCGGTATTGGCGGGGGGACTGACGAACACCGGGGAGCTGTTTTTT. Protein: CASRAVLAGGLTNTGELFF.

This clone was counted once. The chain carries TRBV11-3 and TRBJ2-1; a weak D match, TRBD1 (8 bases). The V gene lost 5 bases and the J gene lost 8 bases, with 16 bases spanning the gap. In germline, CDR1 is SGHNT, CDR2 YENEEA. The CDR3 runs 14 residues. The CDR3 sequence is CASSIRQGRDEQFF. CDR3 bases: TGTGCCAGCAGCATAAGACAGGGGAGGGATGAGCAGTTCTTC.

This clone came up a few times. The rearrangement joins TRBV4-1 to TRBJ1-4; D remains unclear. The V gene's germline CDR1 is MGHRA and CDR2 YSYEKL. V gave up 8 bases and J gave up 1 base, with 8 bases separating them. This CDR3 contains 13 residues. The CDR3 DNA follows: TGCGCCAGCTCACACAAAACTAATGAAAAACTGTTTTTT. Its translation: CASSHKTNEKLFF.

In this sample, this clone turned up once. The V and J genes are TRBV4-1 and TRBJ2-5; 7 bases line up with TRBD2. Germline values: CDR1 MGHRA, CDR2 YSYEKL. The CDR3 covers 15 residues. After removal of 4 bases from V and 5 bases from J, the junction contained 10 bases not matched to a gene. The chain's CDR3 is CASSLYGGIGETQYF. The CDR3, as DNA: TGCGCCAGCAGCCTATACGGGGGGATCGGGGAGACCCAGTACTTC.

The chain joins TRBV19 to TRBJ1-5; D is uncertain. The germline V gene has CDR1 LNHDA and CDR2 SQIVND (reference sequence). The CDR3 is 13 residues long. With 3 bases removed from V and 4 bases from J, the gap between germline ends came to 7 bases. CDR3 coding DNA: TGTGCCAGTAGTATGGGAGGGAATCAGCCCCAGCATTTT. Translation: CASSMGGNQPQHF.

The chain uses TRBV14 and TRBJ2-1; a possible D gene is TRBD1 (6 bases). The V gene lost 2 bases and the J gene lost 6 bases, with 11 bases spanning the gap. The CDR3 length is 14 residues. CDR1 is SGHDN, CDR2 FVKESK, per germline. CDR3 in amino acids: CASSQPTGFNEQFF. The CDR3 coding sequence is TGTGCCAGCAGCCAACCTACAGGGTTCAATGAGCAGTTCTTC.

DNA for the CDR3: TGTGCCAGCAGCTTGACAGGGGGGGGCTATGGCTACACCTTC. Translation gives CASSLTGGGYGYTF. The chain links TRBV7-2 to TRBJ1-2; 9 bases fit TRBD1. The CDR3 spans 14 residues. V lost 3 bases, J lost 4 bases, and 3 bases stayed unmatched. In germline, CDR1 is SGHTA, CDR2 FQGNSA. Variable domain in full (rest from reference TRBV7-2 and TRBJ1-2): GAGVSQSPSNKVTEKGKDVELRCDPISGHTALYWYRQSLGQGLEFLIYFQGNSAPDKSGLPSDRFSAERTGGSVSTLTIQRTQQEDSAVYLCASSLTGGGYGYTFGSGTRLTVV.

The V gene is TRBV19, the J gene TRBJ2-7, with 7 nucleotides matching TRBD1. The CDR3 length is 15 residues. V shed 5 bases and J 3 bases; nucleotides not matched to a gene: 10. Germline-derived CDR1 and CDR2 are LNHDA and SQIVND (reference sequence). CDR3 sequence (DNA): TGTGCCAGTAGTGTAACCGGGACAGTCGGCTACGAGCAGTACTTC. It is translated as CASSVTGTVGYEQYF.

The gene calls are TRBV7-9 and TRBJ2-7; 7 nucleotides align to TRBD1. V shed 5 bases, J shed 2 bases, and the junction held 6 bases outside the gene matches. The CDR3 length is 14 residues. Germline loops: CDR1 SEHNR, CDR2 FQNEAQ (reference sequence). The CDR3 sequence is CASSRAGTAYEQYF. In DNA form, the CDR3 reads TGTGCCAGCAGCCGTGCCGGGACAGCCTACGAGCAGTACTTC.

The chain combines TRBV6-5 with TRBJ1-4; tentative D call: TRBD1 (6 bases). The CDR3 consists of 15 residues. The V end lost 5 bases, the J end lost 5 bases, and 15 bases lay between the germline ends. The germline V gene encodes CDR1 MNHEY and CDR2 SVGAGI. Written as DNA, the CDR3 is TGTGCCAGCAGTAACCAGGGGTCTTTAAATGAAAAACTGTTTTTT. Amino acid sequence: CASSNQGSLNEKLFF.

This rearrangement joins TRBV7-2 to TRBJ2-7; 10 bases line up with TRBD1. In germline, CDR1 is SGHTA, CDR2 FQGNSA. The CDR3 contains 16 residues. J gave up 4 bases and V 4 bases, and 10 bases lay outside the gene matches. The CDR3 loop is CASSSDTGTGVYEQYF. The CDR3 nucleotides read TGTGCCAGCAGCTCAGACACCGGGACAGGGGTTTACGAGCAGTACTTC.

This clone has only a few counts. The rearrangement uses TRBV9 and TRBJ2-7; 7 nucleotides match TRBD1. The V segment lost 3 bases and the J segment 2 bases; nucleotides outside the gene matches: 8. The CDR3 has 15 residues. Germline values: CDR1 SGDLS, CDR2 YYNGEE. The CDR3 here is CASSATGTETYEQYF. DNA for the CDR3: TGTGCCAGCAGCGCGACCGGGACAGAAACCTACGAGCAGTACTTC.

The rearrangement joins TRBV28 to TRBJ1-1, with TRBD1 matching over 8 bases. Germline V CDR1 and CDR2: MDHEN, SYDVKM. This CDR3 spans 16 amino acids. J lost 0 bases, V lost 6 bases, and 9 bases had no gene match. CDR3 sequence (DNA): TGTGCCAGCAGGGACGAATCGACAGGGGTGAACACTGAAGCTTTCTTT. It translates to CASRDESTGVNTEAFF.

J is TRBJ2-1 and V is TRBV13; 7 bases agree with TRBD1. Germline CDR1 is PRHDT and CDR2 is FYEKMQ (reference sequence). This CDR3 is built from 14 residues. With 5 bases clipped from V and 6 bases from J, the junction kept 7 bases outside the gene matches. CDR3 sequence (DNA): TGTGCCAGCAGCAAACAGGGGATTGGCAATGAGCAGTTCTTC. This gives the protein CASSKQGIGNEQFF.

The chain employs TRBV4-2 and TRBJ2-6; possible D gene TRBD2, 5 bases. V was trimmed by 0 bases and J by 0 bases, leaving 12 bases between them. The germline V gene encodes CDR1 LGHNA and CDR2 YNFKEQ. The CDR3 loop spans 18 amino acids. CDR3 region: CASSQEWRTLSGANVLTF. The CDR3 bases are TGTGCCAGCAGCCAAGAGTGGAGGACCCTCTCTGGGGCCAACGTCCTGACTTTC.

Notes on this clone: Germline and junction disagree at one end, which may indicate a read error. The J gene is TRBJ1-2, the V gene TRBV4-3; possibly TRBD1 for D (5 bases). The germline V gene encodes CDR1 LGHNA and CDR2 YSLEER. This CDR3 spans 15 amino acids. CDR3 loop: CASTQRKQVNYGYTF. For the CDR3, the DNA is TGCGCCAGCACCCAACGGAAACAGGTCAACTATGGCTACACCTTC.

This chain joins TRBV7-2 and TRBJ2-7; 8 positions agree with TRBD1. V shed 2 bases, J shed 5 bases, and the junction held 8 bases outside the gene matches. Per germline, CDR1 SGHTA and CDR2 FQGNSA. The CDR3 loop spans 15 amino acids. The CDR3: CASSLLTGASNEQYF. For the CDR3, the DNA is TGTGCCAGCAGCTTATTGACAGGGGCTTCAAACGAGCAGTACTTC.

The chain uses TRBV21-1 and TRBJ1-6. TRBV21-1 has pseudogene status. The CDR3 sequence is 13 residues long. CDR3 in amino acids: CASGGGGTSPLHF. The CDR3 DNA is TGTGCCAGCGGGGGCGGGGGTACTTCACCCCTCCACTTT.

The CDR3 DNA is TGCGCCAGCAGCCAAGGTCTGGCAGGGGGAGTTAATAGCAATCAGCCCCAGCATTTT. Amino acid sequence: CASSQGLAGGVNSNQPQHF. The chain employs TRBV4-3 and TRBJ1-5; 7 bases map to TRBD1. V was pared by 1 base and J by 0 bases, with 12 bases of the junction left unmatched. The length of the CDR3 is 19 residues. Per the germline V gene, CDR1 is LGHNA and CDR2 is YSLEER.

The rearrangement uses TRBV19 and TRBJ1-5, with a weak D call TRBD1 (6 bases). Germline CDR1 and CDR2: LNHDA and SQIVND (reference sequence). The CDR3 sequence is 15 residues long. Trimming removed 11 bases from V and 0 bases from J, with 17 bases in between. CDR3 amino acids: CAAGTTSHSNQPQHF. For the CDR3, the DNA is TGTGCCGCCGGGACAACCAGCCATAGCAATCAGCCCCAGCATTTT.